This is a list of T cell receptor beta chains from one sample in a study of T cell responses to AZD1222 COVID-19 vaccine. Data came from immunoSEQ multiplex PCR; TCRdb stores just in-frame clones and leaves some out. The sample carries fewer than 150,000 clones, just over 85% recorded once. The starting material was peripheral blood, obtained 28 days after the second AZD1222 dose. These receptors all stem from an adult who received the AZD1222 COVID-19 vaccine. The CDR3 runs from the conserved cysteine through the conserved F or W. D genes are given only for firm matches. The size field is filled for only some rows; it gives once, few, many or a size class.

clone_size	v_call	j_call	d_call	cdr3_aa	cdr3_nt
.	TRBV3-1/TRBV3-2	TRBJ1-2	.	CASSQSNYGYTF	TGTGCCAGCAGCCAATCTAACTATGGCTACACCTTC
once	TRBV2	TRBJ2-3	.	CASREGSRADTQYF	TGTGCCAGCAGGGAAGGTAGCAGAGCAGATACGCAGTATTTT
few	TRBV30	TRBJ2-1	TRBD1	CAWSGFRDRGSSYNEQFF	TGTGCCTGGAGTGGCTTCCGGGACAGGGGAAGCTCCTACAATGAGCAGTTCTTC
.	TRBV10-2	TRBJ2-7	.	CASSEPAESSYEQYF	TGCGCCAGCAGTGAACCAGCGGAGAGCTCCTACGAGCAGTACTTC
.	TRBV6-1	TRBJ2-7	TRBD2	CASSDLLAGSQYF	TGTGCCAGCAGTGATTTGCTAGCGGGAAGTCAGTACTTC
.	TRBV6-7	TRBJ1-3	.	CASRQGLSSGNTIYF	TGTGCCAGCAGGCAAGGGCTGAGCTCTGGAAACACCATATATTTT
.	TRBV30	TRBJ2-5	TRBD2	CAWRSRAGGETQYF	TGTGCCTGGAGGTCGCGAGCGGGAGGGGAGACCCAGTACTTC
.	TRBV9	TRBJ1-2	.	CASSAVPGSGYGYTF	TGTGCCAGCAGCGCAGTCCCCGGGTCAGGATATGGCTACACCTTC
.	TRBV3-1/TRBV3-2	TRBJ1-2	TRBD1	CASSQGAAGGSGYTF	TGTGCCAGCAGCCAAGGTGCCGCAGGGGGCAGTGGCTACACCTTC
.	TRBV5-8	TRBJ2-1	TRBD1	CASSRDRRYNEQFF	TGTGCCAGCAGCCGGGACAGAAGGTACAATGAGCAGTTCTTC
.	TRBV7-8	TRBJ1-6	.	CASSLVGAFESPLHF	TGTGCCAGCAGCTTAGTCGGGGCATTTGAATCACCCCTCCACTTT
.	TRBV21-1	TRBJ1-1	.	CASGQGNTEAFF	TGTGCCAGCGGACAGGGGAACACTGAAGCTTTCTTT